The clone carrying this TCR beta chain turned up a few times. Its antigen is undetermined. Unique molecular identifiers were used to barcode this TCRbeta library. TCRdb independently ran MiXCR on the PCR reads; one entry per CDR3 protein. The repertoire consists of 750,000 to 950,000 distinct CDR3 sequences, with about 16% occurring once and the leading ten covering around 5.3%. This entry belongs to a study of T-cell reconstitution after alpha-beta-depleted transplantation in children. Study conclusions and caveats: Reportedly, alpha-beta T cells present about two months post-transplant originated from several hundred expanded clones of graft origin.

Germline V gives CDR1 DFQATT, CDR2 SNEGSKA (reference sequence). Trimming cost V 6 bases and J 4 bases; bases outside gene matches: 12. The CDR3 is 15 residues long. The specimen was PBMCs, mostly from graft donor cells, collected 360 days after TCRalphabeta/CD19-depleted stem cell transplant. The TCR originated in a male patient under 18 who had a stem cell transplant for acute lymphoblastic leukemia, so the T cells may come from the graft donor. The chain combines TRBV20-1 with TRBJ2-3; 8 bases fit TRBD1. CDR3 bases: TGCAGTGCCCCCTCATGGACAGGGCGGCCAGATACGCAGTATTTT. This translates into CSAPSWTGRPDTQYF.